Listed below are T cell receptor beta chains from one sample, sequenced in a study of response to subunit inactivated influenza vaccine. MiXCR, applied by TCRdb to the RT-PCR reads, yields one record per CDR3 protein. There are about 190,000 distinct CDR3 sequences in the sample; roughly 14% occur only once, and under 30% lies in the top ten. The sequencing used CD8+ T cells sorted from PBMCs, collected around 5 days after vaccination. The receptors shown here come from a man aged 45 to 65 who received an inactivated influenza vaccine. Both conserved end residues are part of each CDR3. The order of the fields is J gene, clone size, D gene, V gene, CDR3 DNA, CDR3 protein. A D gene is named only where the DNA matches it firmly. Size is stated for part of the rows, as once, few or many counts, or as a class when the clone is expanded.

j_gene: TRBJ2-1
abundance: few
d_gene: .
v_gene: TRBV10-3
CDR3nt: TGTGCCATCACCGGGGACTCCCAGTATGAGCAGTTCTTC
CDR3aa: CAITGDSQYEQFF

j_gene: TRBJ2-1
abundance: few
d_gene: TRBD2
v_gene: TRBV11-2
CDR3nt: TGTGCCAGCAGCTTAAACGCGGGAGGGTCTTACAATGAGCAGTTCTTC
CDR3aa: CASSLNAGGSYNEQFF

j_gene: TRBJ2-5
abundance: few
d_gene: .
v_gene: TRBV4-2
CDR3nt: TGTGCCAGCAGCCAGGGGACATCGCAAGAGACCCAGTACTTC
CDR3aa: CASSQGTSQETQYF

j_gene: TRBJ2-6
abundance: many
d_gene: .
v_gene: TRBV4-3
CDR3nt: TGCGCCAGCAGCCAAGATCCAGGGTTCTCCTCTGGGGCCAACGTCCTGACTTTC
CDR3aa: CASSQDPGFSSGANVLTF

j_gene: TRBJ2-7
abundance: few
d_gene: TRBD2
v_gene: TRBV27
CDR3nt: TGTGCCAGCAGTGCCACTAGCGGGAGGGCGGGAGAGCAGTACTTC
CDR3aa: CASSATSGRAGEQYF

j_gene: TRBJ2-1
abundance: .
d_gene: TRBD2
v_gene: TRBV7-9
CDR3nt: TGTGCCAGCAGCTTATGGCGGGAGGCCCCGCATAATGAGCAGTTCTTC
CDR3aa: CASSLWREAPHNEQFF

j_gene: TRBJ1-1
abundance: many
d_gene: .
v_gene: TRBV4-1
CDR3nt: TGCGCCAGCAGCCAACTAGACCCCCCTGAAGCTTTCTTT
CDR3aa: CASSQLDPPEAFF

j_gene: TRBJ2-1
abundance: few
d_gene: .
v_gene: TRBV20-1
CDR3nt: TGCAGTGCTATAGACCGGGACTTGAACTACAATGAGCAGTTCTTC
CDR3aa: CSAIDRDLNYNEQFF

j_gene: TRBJ1-5
abundance: .
d_gene: TRBD1
v_gene: TRBV2
CDR3nt: TGTGCCAGCAGTCTAGACAGGGTACATCAGCCCCAGCATTTT
CDR3aa: CASSLDRVHQPQHF

j_gene: TRBJ2-1
abundance: .
d_gene: TRBD2
v_gene: TRBV4-2
CDR3nt: TGTGCCAGCAGCCAAGAAGGACTAGCGGGGTACAATGAGCAGTTCTTC
CDR3aa: CASSQEGLAGYNEQFF

j_gene: TRBJ1-1
abundance: .
d_gene: .
v_gene: TRBV12-3/TRBV12-4
CDR3nt: TGTGCCAGCAGCCCTGACAGACTGAACACTGAAGCTTTCTTT
CDR3aa: CASSPDRLNTEAFF

j_gene: TRBJ2-6
abundance: many
d_gene: .
v_gene: TRBV2
CDR3nt: TGTGCCAGCTGGATGGGGTCTGGGGCCAACGTCCTGACTTTC
CDR3aa: CASWMGSGANVLTF

j_gene: TRBJ1-2
abundance: few
d_gene: .
v_gene: TRBV5-1
CDR3nt: TGCGCCAGCAAGGGGGAAGGGGTCTATGGCTACACCTTC
CDR3aa: CASKGEGVYGYTF

j_gene: TRBJ2-7
abundance: few
d_gene: .
v_gene: TRBV12-3/TRBV12-4
CDR3nt: TGTGCCAGCAGTACCAGGACTGAAAGCTCCTACGAGCAGTACTTC
CDR3aa: CASSTRTESSYEQYF

j_gene: TRBJ2-1
abundance: few
d_gene: .
v_gene: TRBV30
CDR3nt: TGTGCCTGGAGTGCCGGGTCCAGCTCCTACAATGAGCAGTTCTTC
CDR3aa: CAWSAGSSSYNEQFF

j_gene: TRBJ2-3
abundance: .
d_gene: TRBD2
v_gene: TRBV9
CDR3nt: TGTGCCAGCAGCGCCTGGACTAGCGGGAGTCCAGATACGCAGTATTTT
CDR3aa: CASSAWTSGSPDTQYF

j_gene: TRBJ2-1
abundance: many
d_gene: .
v_gene: TRBV28
CDR3nt: TGTGCCAGCAGTTCCCGCGGGCGAACCTACAATGAGCAGTTCTTC
CDR3aa: CASSSRGRTYNEQFF

j_gene: TRBJ2-6
abundance: .
d_gene: TRBD1
v_gene: TRBV28
CDR3nt: TGTGCCAGCAGCCCGGGACAGCTCTCTGGGGCCAACGTCCTGACTTTC
CDR3aa: CASSPGQLSGANVLTF

j_gene: TRBJ2-7
abundance: .
d_gene: .
v_gene: TRBV7-6
CDR3nt: TGTGCCAGCAGCTTACGGGGCAGGCTTTCGGACGAGCAGTACTTC
CDR3aa: CASSLRGRLSDEQYF

j_gene: TRBJ1-2
abundance: once
d_gene: TRBD1
v_gene: TRBV28
CDR3nt: TGTGCCAGCAGTCCCTTGGGGACAGGGTGGGAGGATGGCTACACCTTC
CDR3aa: CASSPLGTGWEDGYTF

j_gene: TRBJ2-7
abundance: .
d_gene: .
v_gene: TRBV4-3
CDR3nt: TGCGCCAGCAGCCAAGTAATACAGGCAGGGTACGAGCAGTACTTC
CDR3aa: CASSQVIQAGYEQYF

j_gene: TRBJ2-1
abundance: .
d_gene: TRBD2
v_gene: TRBV30
CDR3nt: TGTGCCTGGAGTGGACTAGCGGACTACAATGAGCAGTTCTTC
CDR3aa: CAWSGLADYNEQFF